Sequencing of this T cell receptor (beta chain) was carried out in a study of metastatic and nonmetastatic thyroid tumors. Looking at the study overall: Repertoires from blood and tumor or nodule tissue of malignant and benign thyroid patients were compared.

TCRdb reanalyzed the PCR reads with MiXCR. The table shows 15,000 to 20,000 clones, with 15% to 19% occurring only once. Thyroid surgery took place with no prior treatment in any patient. Within the sample, this clone is medium-sized. The TCR was taken from a female donor with papillary thyroid cancer or a benign thyroid nodule (not recorded which). Some clones in this sample may be carry-over from other donors' samples. Sequencing used blood.

CDR3 protein: CASSPPYREQFF. The CDR3 DNA reads TGTGCCAGCAGTCCCCCTTACAGGGAGCAGTTCTTC. V is TRBV28 and J is TRBJ2-1; D is perhaps TRBD1 (5 bases). Trimming took 5 bases from V and 10 from J, leaving 12 bases between them. CDR1 and CDR2 (germline): MDHEN, SYDVKM. The CDR3 spans 12 residues.